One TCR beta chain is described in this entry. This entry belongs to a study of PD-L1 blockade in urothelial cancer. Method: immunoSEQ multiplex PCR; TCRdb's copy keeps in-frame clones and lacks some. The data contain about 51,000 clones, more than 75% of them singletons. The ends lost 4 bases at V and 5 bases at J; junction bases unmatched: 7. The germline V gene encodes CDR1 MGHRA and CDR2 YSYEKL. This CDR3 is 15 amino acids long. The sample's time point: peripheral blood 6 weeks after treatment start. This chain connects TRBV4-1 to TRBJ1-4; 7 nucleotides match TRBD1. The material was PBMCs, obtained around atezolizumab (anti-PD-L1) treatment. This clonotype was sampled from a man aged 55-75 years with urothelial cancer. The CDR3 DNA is TGCGCCAGCAGCCGGGACAGCGGCCGGAATGAAAAACTGTTTTTT. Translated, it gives CASSRDSGRNEKLFF.